This TCR beta chain came from a study of blood T cell repertoires in COVID-19 (TCRdb year 2020). About the full investigation: Collaborator samples came from the United States, Italy and Spain and covered acute and convalescent phases of COVID-19. Samples were obtained from the ongoing ImmuneRACE study (first 160 participants) and from 1,254 subjects provided by 6 global collaborators. Deeply sampled blood TCRbeta repertoires from subjects exposed to, actively infected with, or recovered from COVID-19 were included in the dataset. Where available, HLA class I and class II types were obtained from metadata supplied by the sample provider rather than from assay-based typing. Nearly every sample came with metadata listing a de-identified subject ID, COVID-19 status, age in years and sex. The prospective study material was composed of cDNA or gDNA derived from T cells, B-cell-depleted T cells, or PBMCs. The repertoires were released in a freely available public database intended as a resource for research on the immune response to SARS-CoV-2. Study-level results and caveats: How much clinical and demographic metadata was included differed by source and by participant, and the metadata was provided uncurated.

TCRbeta CDR3 regions were amplified from genomic DNA by means of the immunoSEQ Assay, a bias-controlled multiplex PCR. The original methods were these. The number of nucleated cells in each sample was estimated from the amplification of reference gene primers within the assay. Sequence reads were collapsed and filtered to measure the absolute abundance of every unique TCRbeta CDR3 rearrangement. For each sample, productive Simpson clonality was calculated as the square root of Simpson's diversity index over productive rearrangements. Held by TCRdb, this immuneACCESS table contains in-frame sequences only and omits some clones. Under half of the omission traces to an unresolved V gene where checked; the cause of the rest is unknown. That table is the source of V, J and clone size, and D and trimming were worked out from the DNA. For this sample there are 110,000 to 150,000 clones; around 87% appear just once. Under 7% of the sample goes to the ten largest clones.

The collaborating institutions used their own protocols to collect whole blood in K2EDTA tubes. Collaborator samples were shipped for TCRbeta analysis as frozen whole blood, isolated PBMCs, or DNA extracted from either sample type. There are 14 amino acids in the CDR3, from cysteine to phenylalanine inclusive. The retained sequence is limited to the CDR3, 42 bases, with the frame set at the first base. Compared with germline, V lacks 4 bases and J lacks 5 bases; bases without a gene match: 8. As encoded in the germline V gene (reference sequence), CDR1 is GTSNPN while CDR2 is SVGIG. This clone has a single count. Its recognized antigen is unknown. Base qualities are not provided; no much larger clone lies one nucleotide away.

Sequencing was carried out using peripheral blood. This TCR came from a human donor in a cohort sampled during active COVID-19. This sequence uses TRBV30 and TRBJ2-5; the junction holds 9 bases that match TRBD1. The nucleotides read TGTGCCTGGATGGCCACAGGGGGCTGGGAGACCCAGTACTTC. This yields the protein CAWMATGGWETQYF.